A single sample is the source of the 20 T cell receptor beta chains below, sequenced in a study of Ad26.COV2.S vaccination and SARS-CoV-2 variants. Treatment in this sample: about 20 received Ad26.COV2.S at low or high dose, single or two shots; roughly five received placebo; per-sample allocation not given. The investigators took samples on day 63 after the first vaccine or placebo injection. Profiled with immunoSEQ multiplex PCR; TCRdb holds only in-frame clones, not every one. The data show 350,000 to 450,000 clones, with roughly 84% seen just once and about 3.3% held by the top ten. Material: peripheral blood, obtained in a trial of Ad26.COV2.S vaccine versus placebo. All receptors come from a person between 18 and 65 years old who received the Ad26.COV2.S COVID-19 vaccine or a placebo.

The genes are TRBV7-2 and TRBJ1-1, with no clear D. Germline V CDR1 and CDR2: SGHTA, FQGNSA. V shed 5 bases and J shed 4 bases, with 17 bases lying between them. The CDR3 consists of 15 residues. In nucleotides, the CDR3 is TGTGCCAGCAGCCCCCCCCCTAAAGCGGCCACTGAAGCTTTCTTT. Translated, it gives CASSPPPKAATEAFF.

There are a few counts of this clone. The chain joins TRBV25-1 to TRBJ2-5, with 7 bases matching TRBD1. Germline values: CDR1 MGHDK, CDR2 SYGVNS. The CDR3 length is 14 residues. V was clipped by 6 bases and J by 2 bases; unmatched bases: 6. The CDR3 DNA sequence: TGTGCCAGCAGGGTAGGGACAGCTCAAGAGACCCAGTACTTC. This encodes CASRVGTAQETQYF.

The chain combines TRBV9 with TRBJ2-2; D unclear. V gave up 0 bases and J gave up 8 bases, with 2 bases separating them. Germline values: CDR1 SGDLS, CDR2 YYNGEE. CDR3 size: 11 residues. This CDR3 is CASSVDGELFF. CDR3 DNA: TGTGCCAGCAGCGTAGATGGGGAGCTGTTTTTT. The whole variable domain, filled in from reference TRBV9 and TRBJ2-2, reads DSGVTQTPKHLITATGQRVTLRCSPRSGDLSVYWYQQSLDQGLQFLIQYYNGEERAKGNILERFSAQQFPDLHSELNLSSLELGDSALYFCASSVDGELFFGEGSRLTVL.

In DNA, the CDR3 is TGCGCCAGCAGCTTGGAAGCCCTAGCTTCGAATGAGCAGTTCTTC. Its protein product is CASSLEALASNEQFF. This chain joins TRBV5-1 and TRBJ2-1; D is perhaps TRBD2 (5 bases). CDR1 and CDR2 from the germline V gene are SGHRS and YFSETQ. The length of the CDR3 is 15 residues. Trimming shortened V by 0 bases and J by 7 bases, and 14 bases separated the two germline ends.

This rearrangement joins TRBV3-1 (or the pseudogene TRBV3-2) to TRBJ2-2; 10 nucleotides match TRBD2. This CDR3 is built from 17 residues. CDR1 LGHDT and CDR2 YNNKEL come from the germline V gene (reference sequence). The V and J ends lost 1 base and 5 bases, in that order; junction bases with no gene match: 7. The CDR3 sequence is CASSQGGLAGVTGELFF. CDR3 nucleotides: TGTGCCAGCAGCCAAGGAGGGCTAGCGGGGGTAACCGGGGAGCTGTTTTTT.

For the CDR3, the DNA is TGTGCCAGCAGCACACCGGGACAGGGGGTAGCCTACGAGCAGTACTTC. The encoded protein is CASSTPGQGVAYEQYF. The J gene is TRBJ2-7, the V gene TRBV7-2, with 11 bases aligning to TRBD1. CDR3 length equals 16 residues. From germline, CDR1 is SGHTA and CDR2 FQGNSA. V was clipped by 5 bases and J by 2 bases; unmatched bases: 8.

This clone was picked up one time. The J gene is TRBJ2-5, the V gene TRBV2; D perhaps matches TRBD2 (5 bases). V was shortened by 6 bases and J by 4 bases, with 9 bases between the two germline ends. The CDR3 totals 12 residues. CDR1 SNHLY and CDR2 FYNNEI come from the germline V gene. Written as DNA, the CDR3 is TGTGCCAGCAGACTAGGGCCAGAGACCCAGTACTTC. This codes for CASRLGPETQYF.

This rearrangement joins TRBV9 to TRBJ2-2; D may be TRBD2 (5 bases). This CDR3 region has 15 residues. In germline, CDR1 is SGDLS, CDR2 YYNGEE. Trimming took 0 bases from V and 4 from J, leaving 10 bases between them. The CDR3 DNA reads as TGTGCCAGCAGCGTAGGGACTGGTCCCACCGGGGAGCTGTTTTTT. This gives the protein CASSVGTGPTGELFF.

The chain recombines TRBV4-1 with TRBJ1-5; D remains ambiguous. V dropped 0 bases and J dropped 3 bases, with 12 bases sitting between them. Germline CDR1 MGHRA, CDR2 YSYEKL. The CDR3 totals 16 residues. CDR3 nucleotide sequence: TGCGCCAGCAGCCAAGATAGCAGGCCGGACAATCAGCCCCAGCATTTT. Protein: CASSQDSRPDNQPQHF.

The chain has TRBV5-1 and TRBJ1-1; the D gene is possibly TRBD1 (6 bases). V was cut by 8 bases and J by 6 bases, with 23 bases left in between. The CDR3 is 15 residues long. CDR1 is SGHRS and CDR2 is YFSETQ in the germline V gene. The CDR3 DNA reads as TGCGCCAGTTATCCTGGACAGTCTTCTCTTTCTGAAGCTTTCTTT. It encodes CASYPGQSSLSEAFF.

This clone was seen a handful of times. The chain uses TRBV5-4 and TRBJ2-3; no clear D gene. The germline V gene encodes CDR1 SGHNT and CDR2 YYREEE (reference sequence). The CDR3 runs 13 residues. Trimming pared 2 bases from V and 2 bases from J, leaving 6 bases between. Here the CDR3 DNA reads TGTGCCAGCAGCTTAGGTTACACAGATACGCAGTATTTT. Translation: CASSLGYTDTQYF.

This rearrangement joins TRBV5-4 to TRBJ2-7; a weak D match, TRBD1 (6 bases). Trimming shortened V by 7 bases and J by 7 bases, and 15 bases separated the two germline ends. Germline V gene data show CDR1 as SGHNT and CDR2 as YYREEE (reference sequence). The CDR3 sequence is 12 residues long. This CDR3 reads CASAGTSKEQYF. For the CDR3, the DNA is TGTGCCAGCGCCGGGACATCTAAAGAGCAGTACTTC.

The V and J genes are TRBV20-1 and TRBJ2-7, with 12 positions matching TRBD2. The CDR3 extends over 16 amino acids. V trimming: 3 bases; J trimming: 4 bases; junction bases outside the gene matches: 10. Looked up from germline, CDR1 is DFQATT and CDR2 is SNEGSKA (reference sequence). DNA of the CDR3: TGCAGTGCTAGTATGGCTAGCGGGAGGGCTGGGTACGAGCAGTACTTC. This sequence encodes CSASMASGRAGYEQYF.

The rearrangement joins TRBV29-1 to TRBJ1-3; 8 positions match TRBD1. CDR1 is SQVTM, CDR2 ANQGSEA, per germline. This CDR3 has 14 residues. After removal of 7 bases from V and 0 bases from J, the junction contained 5 bases not matched to a gene. CDR3 in DNA: TGCAGCGCCGCGGGACAGGTCTCTGGAAACACCATATATTTT. Its protein is CSAAGQVSGNTIYF.

The chain couples TRBV30 to TRBJ1-1; possible D gene TRBD1, 5 bases. This CDR3 is 13 amino acids long. The V end lost 4 bases, the J end lost 1 base, and 10 bases lay between the germline ends. The germline V gene has CDR1 GTSNPN and CDR2 SVGIG (reference sequence). CDR3: CAWKKGRNTEAFF. The CDR3, as DNA: TGTGCCTGGAAGAAGGGGCGGAACACTGAAGCTTTCTTT.

V gene TRBV7-9 combines with J gene TRBJ1-1; TRBD1 is a possible D gene (6 bases). Trimming shortened V by 5 bases and J by 1 base, and 11 bases separated the two germline ends. The CDR3 covers 14 residues. Germline V gene lookup returns CDR1 SEHNR and CDR2 FQNEAQ (reference sequence). The CDR3 region is CASSRRDKNTEAFF. The DNA for the CDR3 is TGTGCCAGCAGCCGCCGGGACAAGAACACTGAAGCTTTCTTT.

The V and J genes are TRBV30 and TRBJ2-3; no firm D call. The CDR3 contains 12 residues. Between the trimmed V and J ends, which lost 8 bases and 2 bases, there was a span of 11 bases. Germline V gene sequence: CDR1 GTSNPN, CDR2 SVGIG (reference sequence). CDR3 protein: CAVHKYTDTQYF. CDR3 sequence (DNA): TGTGCCGTCCACAAGTACACAGATACGCAGTATTTT.

This clone has more than one count but fewer than ten. The rearrangement joins TRBV7-2 to TRBJ1-3; no firm D call. V lost 5 bases and J 4 bases, leaving 12 bases between the germline ends. There are 14 residues in the CDR3. Germline assignment: CDR1 SGHTA and CDR2 FQGNSA. In DNA form, the CDR3 reads TGTGCCAGCAGCCTAAGTTTAGGCGGAAACACCATATATTTT. Translating it yields CASSLSLGGNTIYF.

The V gene is TRBV9, the J gene TRBJ2-5; D is undetermined. CDR3 length: 14 amino acids. Germline V lookup: CDR1 SGDLS, CDR2 YYNGEE. V lost 2 bases and J 3 bases, leaving 11 bases between the germline ends. The CDR3 DNA sequence: TGTGCCAGCAGCGTGGATGATAGCAAAGAGACCCAGTACTTC. Protein: CASSVDDSKETQYF.

The chain is built from TRBV27 and TRBJ2-1; TRBD1 agrees at 8 bases. Trimming removed 5 bases from V and 0 bases from J; junction bases left unmatched: 6. The germline V gene encodes CDR1 MNHEY and CDR2 SMNVEV (reference sequence). CDR3 length: 16 amino acids. The CDR3 spells CASSPRQGTSYNEQFF. CDR3 coding DNA: TGTGCCAGCAGTCCCCGACAGGGGACCTCCTACAATGAGCAGTTCTTC.